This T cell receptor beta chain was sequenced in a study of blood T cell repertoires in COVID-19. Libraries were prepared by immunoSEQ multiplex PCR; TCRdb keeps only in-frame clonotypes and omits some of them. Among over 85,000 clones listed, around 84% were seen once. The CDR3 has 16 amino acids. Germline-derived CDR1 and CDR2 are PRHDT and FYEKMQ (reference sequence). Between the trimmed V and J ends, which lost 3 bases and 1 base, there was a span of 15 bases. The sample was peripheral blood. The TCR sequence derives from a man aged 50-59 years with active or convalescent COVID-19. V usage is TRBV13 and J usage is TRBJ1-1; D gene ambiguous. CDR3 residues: CASSFPGTDRNTEAFF. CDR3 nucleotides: TGTGCCAGCAGCTTCCCCGGTACAGATCGGAACACTGAAGCTTTCTTT.